Here is one T cell receptor beta chain with its context. As yet, its antigen is unknown. This may stem from a read error, because a much larger clone lies one nucleotide away. This entry belongs to a study of T cells in Graves' hyperthyroidism and ophthalmopathy. Background on the study: Before any treatment, at initial diagnosis, peripheral blood was collected. Regarding the study as a whole: Blood also showed most of the thyroid clonotypes that were expanded above 0.001.

From germline, CDR1 is SEHNR and CDR2 FQNEAQ (reference sequence). Trimming cost V 3 bases and J 7 bases; bases outside gene matches: 7. The CDR3 has 14 amino acids. RNA transcripts provided the source from which TCR beta CDR3 regions were amplified. TCR CDR3 regions were first amplified by RT-PCR with HTBI primers. TCRdb re-derived calls from the multiplex PCR reads in MiXCR, one entry per CDR3 protein. This table has approximately 400,000 distinct CDR3 sequences, roughly 20% appearing once. Uncontrolled infection, other autoimmune disease, pregnancy or lactation led to exclusion. PBMCs came from less than 11 ml fresh peripheral blood.

The genes are TRBV7-9 and TRBJ2-5; 8 bases align to TRBD1. The sequence derives from a man aged 18 to 29 with Graves' ophthalmopathy. Specimen: blood. For the CDR3, the DNA is TGTGCCAGCAGCTTTTCGGACAGGGAAGGGACCCAGTACTTC. It is translated as CASSFSDREGTQYF.